These 32 T cell receptor beta chains share one sample of origin, sequenced in a study of blood T cell repertoires in COVID-19. Only in-frame clones appear in the TCRdb table, and some are missing; sequencing was by immunoSEQ multiplex PCR. The repertoire holds 150,000 or so clones, with over 80% as singletons. The sequencing input was peripheral blood. These receptors all come from a woman aged 40 to 50 with active or convalescent COVID-19.

The rearrangement uses TRBV6-5 and TRBJ2-7, with TRBD1 matching 7 bases. V lost 6 bases, J lost 1 base, and 6 bases stayed unmatched. The germline CDR1 and CDR2 sequences are MNHEY and SVGAGI. The CDR3 runs 14 residues. CDR3 residues: CASSSPGQSYEQYF. DNA of the CDR3: TGTGCCAGCAGCAGCCCGGGACAGTCCTACGAGCAGTACTTC.

This chain connects TRBV4-3 to TRBJ2-1; TRBD2 aligns across 11 bases. The germline gives CDR1 LGHNA, CDR2 YSLEER. V dropped 1 base and J dropped 3; count of bases not matched to a gene: 2. The CDR3 has 16 residues. Here the CDR3 DNA reads TGCGCCAGCAGCCAAGCCGGGACTAGCGGCTACAATGAGCAGTTCTTC. Translation: CASSQAGTSGYNEQFF.

Details on this clone: Relative to the germline gene, one junction end is altered; a read error may explain this. The chain is built from TRBV28 and TRBJ2-3; 9 positions match TRBD2. This CDR3 spans 15 amino acids. Germline values: CDR1 MDHEN, CDR2 SYDVKM. The CDR3 nucleotides are TGTGCCAGCAGTCCCTATACTAGCGGGCCGGGGCTTCTGAATTTT. It codes for CASSPYTSGPGLLNF.

V gene TRBV7-2 combines with J gene TRBJ2-3, with TRBD2 matching 8 bases. The V and J ends lost 1 base and 5 bases, in that order; junction bases with no gene match: 11. Germline-derived CDR1 and CDR2 are SGHTA and FQGNSA. The CDR3 runs to 17 residues. The CDR3 spells CASSLERRGAPRDTQYF. CDR3 DNA: TGTGCCAGCAGCTTAGAGCGGCGGGGGGCTCCGAGAGATACGCAGTATTTT.

The V and J genes are TRBV7-2 and TRBJ1-4, with TRBD1 matching over 7 bases. CDR1 and CDR2 (germline): SGHTA, FQGNSA. V shed 5 bases and J 2 bases; nucleotides not matched to a gene: 11. The CDR3 is 17 amino acids. CDR3 sequence: CASSRRQGTGTNEKLFF. The DNA for the CDR3 is TGTGCCAGCAGCAGACGACAGGGAACAGGCACTAATGAAAAACTGTTTTTT. Supplemented by reference TRBV7-2 and TRBJ1-4, the full variable domain reads GAGVSQSPSNKVTEKGKDVELRCDPISGHTALYWYRQSLGQGLEFLIYFQGNSAPDKSGLPSDRFSAERTGGSVSTLTIQRTQQEDSAVYLCASSRRQGTGTNEKLFFGSGTQLSVL.

V usage is TRBV18 and J usage is TRBJ1-2; D call uncertain. The CDR3 runs 13 residues. CDR1 is KGHSH, CDR2 LQKENI, per germline. The germline V and J ends were trimmed by 3 bases and 6 bases, with 11 bases remaining between them. In DNA form, the CDR3 reads TGTGCCAGCTCACCGAAACCCGGAGATGGCTACACCTTC. Encoded protein: CASSPKPGDGYTF.

The chain couples TRBV5-6 to TRBJ1-5; D perhaps matches TRBD1 (6 bases). Trimming took 3 bases from V and 4 from J, leaving 20 bases between them. Looked up from germline, CDR1 is SGHDT and CDR2 is YYEEEE. The CDR3 sequence is 17 residues long. The CDR3 DNA is TGTGCCAGCAGCTCGGGTTCCGGACAGCCTCAAAATCAGCCCCAGCATTTT. As protein: CASSSGSGQPQNQPQHF.

The chain uses TRBV7-2 and TRBJ2-5; 8 bases agree with TRBD1. Trimming removed 4 bases from V and 4 bases from J; junction bases left unmatched: 11. CDR3 length equals 16 residues. Germline V gives CDR1 SGHTA, CDR2 FQGNSA. This CDR3 is CASSSGTGLGAETQYF. The CDR3 bases are TGTGCCAGCAGCTCTGGGACAGGCCTCGGGGCAGAGACCCAGTACTTC.

This chain uses TRBV28 with TRBJ2-1; no definite D call. V was pared by 8 bases and J by 6 bases, with 11 bases between. This CDR3 spans 12 amino acids. Germline V gene data show CDR1 as MDHEN and CDR2 as SYDVKM. CDR3 in DNA: TGTGCCAGCCAAACCCAGATCAATGAGCAGTTCTTC. Its translation is CASQTQINEQFF.

This clone was seen only once. The gene calls are TRBV2 and TRBJ2-5, with TRBD1 identical over 7 bases. This CDR3 region has 14 residues. CDR1 is SNHLY, CDR2 FYNNEI, per germline. V trimming: 5 bases; J trimming: 1 base; junction bases outside the gene matches: 4. The CDR3: CASSTWDSQETQYF. In DNA form, the CDR3 reads TGTGCCAGCAGTACGTGGGACAGCCAAGAGACCCAGTACTTC.

The chain combines TRBV27 with TRBJ1-3, with D uncertain. This CDR3 region has 16 residues. V was cut by 2 bases and J by 1 base, with 12 bases left in between. The germline CDR1 and CDR2 sequences are MNHEY and SMNVEV (reference sequence). CDR3 amino acids: CASSLIFGGSGNTIYF. DNA for the CDR3: TGTGCCAGCAGTTTAATATTCGGAGGTTCTGGAAACACCATATATTTT.

A single count supports this clone. The J gene is TRBJ2-3, the V gene TRBV19; weak D call: TRBD2 (5 bases). The length of the CDR3 is 18 residues. Germline assignment: CDR1 LNHDA and CDR2 SQIVND (reference sequence). Trimming pared 5 bases from V and 0 bases from J, leaving 21 bases between. The CDR3 loop reads CASSPETIPVGSTDTQYF. CDR3 DNA: TGTGCCAGTAGTCCCGAGACTATCCCGGTTGGTAGCACAGATACGCAGTATTTT.

The CDR3 reads CASSLDGQGGSEAFF. CDR3 nucleotides: TGTGCCAGCAGCTTAGACGGGCAGGGAGGCTCTGAAGCTTTCTTT. The chain uses TRBV7-9 and TRBJ1-1, with D possibly being TRBD1 (5 bases). The CDR3 extends over 15 amino acids. The germline V gene has CDR1 SEHNR and CDR2 FQNEAQ (reference sequence). The germline V and J ends were trimmed by 1 base and 6 bases, with 15 bases remaining between them.

The chain joins TRBV28 to TRBJ1-2, with 11 bases aligning to TRBD1. J lost 8 bases, V lost 5 bases, and 7 bases had no gene match. This CDR3 comprises 14 residues. Germline CDR1 and CDR2: MDHEN and SYDVKM. The CDR3 reads CASSPGQGALGYTF. As DNA, the CDR3 is TGTGCCAGCAGTCCTGGACAGGGGGCTTTAGGCTACACCTTC.

The chain uses TRBV5-1 and TRBJ1-1, with D perhaps TRBD1 (5 bases). Germline assignment: CDR1 SGHRS and CDR2 YFSETQ. V lost 0 bases to trimming and J lost 1 base, with 7 bases between them. This CDR3 spans 14 amino acids. CDR3 DNA: TGCGCCAGCAGCTTGGGACAGCCGAACACTGAAGCTTTCTTT. It encodes CASSLGQPNTEAFF.

The CDR3 protein is CASSLNIGTGLNSPLHF. In DNA, the CDR3 is TGTGCCAGCAGCTTAAATATAGGGACAGGGCTTAATTCACCCCTCCACTTT. The V call is TRBV7-2, the J call TRBJ1-6; 9 bases line up with TRBD1. Germline CDR1 reads SGHTA; CDR2 reads FQGNSA. J gave up 6 bases and V 2 bases, and 8 bases lay outside the gene matches. This CDR3 region has 17 residues.

The chain recombines TRBV3-1 (or the pseudogene TRBV3-2) with TRBJ2-5; 7 nucleotides agree with TRBD2. CDR1 is LGHDT, CDR2 YNNKEL, per germline (reference sequence). V trimming: 3 bases; J trimming: 4 bases; junction bases outside the gene matches: 5. The CDR3 sequence is 14 residues long. CDR3 sequence (DNA): TGTGCCAGCAGCCAGCGGGAGTGGGGAGAGACCCAGTACTTC. This sequence encodes CASSQREWGETQYF.

This clone was counted a few times. The V call is TRBV7-2, the J call TRBJ1-2; D remains unclear. The germline V gene has CDR1 SGHTA and CDR2 FQGNSA. The CDR3 length is 15 residues. The ends were cut back, 1 base at V and 8 bases at J, with 17 bases in the middle. CDR3 in amino acids: CASSLVDGGGGGYTF. As DNA, the CDR3 is TGTGCCAGCAGCTTAGTGGACGGAGGTGGAGGCGGCTACACCTTC. The variable domain in full, completed from reference TRBV7-2 and TRBJ1-2, reads GAGVSQSPSNKVTEKGKDVELRCDPISGHTALYWYRQSLGQGLEFLIYFQGNSAPDKSGLPSDRFSAERTGGSVSTLTIQRTQQEDSAVYLCASSLVDGGGGGYTFGSGTRLTVV.

V is TRBV18 and J is TRBJ2-3, with 7 nucleotides matching TRBD1. The CDR3 runs 14 residues. V shed 1 base and J 4 bases; nucleotides not matched to a gene: 2. Germline CDR1 reads KGHSH; CDR2 reads LQKENI. The CDR3 DNA is TGTGCCAGCTCACCACGACAGGGCCCAGATACGCAGTATTTT. Protein sequence: CASSPRQGPDTQYF.

This chain joins TRBV19 and TRBJ1-2; possible D gene TRBD1, 6 bases. The germline gives CDR1 LNHDA, CDR2 SQIVND (reference sequence). CDR3 size: 13 residues. V was shortened by 6 bases and J by 2 bases, with 10 bases between the two germline ends. This chain's CDR3 is CASSPTGNYGYTF. The CDR3 nucleotides read TGTGCCAGTAGCCCAACAGGGAACTATGGCTACACCTTC. Full variable domain (outside the CDR3, taken from reference TRBV19 and TRBJ1-2): DGGITQSPKYLFRKEGQNVTLSCEQNLNHDAMYWYRQDPGQGLRLIYYSQIVNDFQKGDIAEGYSVSREKKESFPLTVTSAQKNPTAFYLCASSPTGNYGYTFGSGTRLTVV.

V and J are TRBV10-3 and TRBJ1-1; 8 bases align to TRBD1. The length of the CDR3 is 14 residues. In germline, CDR1 is ENHRY, CDR2 SYGVKD. The trim removed 0 bases at V and 6 bases at J, leaving 3 bases unmatched. The CDR3 sequence: CAISESWGQAEAFF. The CDR3 DNA follows: TGTGCCATCAGTGAGTCATGGGGACAGGCTGAAGCTTTCTTT.

The chain has TRBV12-5 and TRBJ1-5; 7 bases fit TRBD1. Germline CDR1 LGHNT, CDR2 FRNRAP. This CDR3 region has 16 residues. V lost 10 bases, J lost 2 bases, and 14 bases stayed unmatched. DNA for the CDR3: TGTGCTACCCAACTCGGACAGGCATGGGGCAATCAGCCCCAGCATTTT. Translating gives CATQLGQAWGNQPQHF.

CDR3 sequence reads: CASSQAVAGGPTDTQYF. The CDR3 DNA reads TGCGCCAGCAGCCAAGCCGTAGCGGGGGGGCCAACAGATACGCAGTATTTT. The V and J genes are TRBV4-1 and TRBJ2-3, with 11 nucleotides matching TRBD2. The CDR3 totals 17 residues. Germline CDR1 MGHRA, CDR2 YSYEKL. The junction had 6 bases not matched to a gene; V was cut back by 1 base and J by 3 bases.

This clone is a singleton in its sample. V is TRBV10-3 and J is TRBJ2-5; tentative D call: TRBD2 (6 bases). This CDR3 region has 18 residues. Trimming removed 0 bases at V and 5 bases at J, with 22 bases between. Germline values: CDR1 ENHRY, CDR2 SYGVKD. The CDR3 is CAISESPRKSPGGETQYF. Here the CDR3 DNA reads TGTGCCATCAGTGAGTCTCCCCGAAAAAGTCCCGGAGGGGAGACCCAGTACTTC.

This chain joins TRBV10-2 and TRBJ1-1; 7 nucleotides agree with TRBD1. The germline gives CDR1 WSHSY, CDR2 SAAADI. The CDR3 spans 14 residues. V lost 4 bases to trimming and J lost 1 base; unmatched junction nucleotides: 3. CDR3 loop: CASSARTGNTEAFF. DNA for the CDR3: TGCGCCAGCAGTGCCCGGACAGGGAACACTGAAGCTTTCTTT.

The V call is TRBV7-2, the J call TRBJ2-3; 8 nucleotides agree with TRBD2. The V and J ends lost 5 bases and 5 bases, in that order; junction bases with no gene match: 12. The CDR3 extends over 16 amino acids. Germline lookup yields CDR1 SGHTA and CDR2 FQGNSA. For the CDR3, the DNA is TGTGCCAGCAGCCCCCAAGGGACTAGGGTAGGAGATACGCAGTATTTT. It encodes CASSPQGTRVGDTQYF.

V gene TRBV4-3 combines with J gene TRBJ2-7; 11 bases match TRBD1. The CDR3 extends over 14 amino acids. The germline gives CDR1 LGHNA, CDR2 YSLEER. The V and J ends lost 0 bases and 12 bases, in that order; junction bases with no gene match: 7. CDR3 DNA: TGCGCCAGCAGCCAAGATGGGACAGGGGGTTCTTTGTACTTC. Encoded protein: CASSQDGTGGSLYF.

In its sample, this clone was seen a few times. The chain combines TRBV11-1 with TRBJ2-7; 7 positions match TRBD1. V lost 5 bases to trimming and J lost 5 bases; unmatched junction nucleotides: 3. CDR3 length: 12 residues. Germline V gene lookup returns CDR1 SGHAT and CDR2 FQDESV (reference sequence). Here the CDR3 reads CASSRQGHEQYF. The DNA for the CDR3 is TGTGCCAGCAGCCGACAGGGCCACGAGCAGTACTTC. Based on the CDR3 plus reference TRBV11-1 and TRBJ2-7, the full variable domain is EAEVAQSPRYKITEKSQAVAFWCDPISGHATLYWYRQILGQGPELLVQFQDESVVDDSQLPKDRFSAERLKGVDSTLKIQPAELGDSAMYLCASSRQGHEQYFGPGTRLTVT.

This clone was seen a handful of times. This rearrangement joins TRBV4-2 to TRBJ2-2, with TRBD2 matching 8 bases. This CDR3 has 15 amino acids. Germline V lookup: CDR1 LGHNA, CDR2 YNFKEQ. Germline trimming cut 7 bases from V and 5 bases from J; bases unmatched to any gene: 9. The CDR3 DNA follows: TGTGCCAGCACGCGGAGTCCTAGCGGGACCGGGGAGCTGTTTTTT. Translation: CASTRSPSGTGELFF.

This chain links TRBV6-6 with TRBJ2-1; 12 bases map to TRBD2. V lost 4 bases to trimming and J lost 9 bases; unmatched junction nucleotides: 4. Looked up from germline, CDR1 is MNHNY and CDR2 is SVGAGI (reference sequence). The CDR3 has 14 residues. This CDR3 reads CASSLTSGSLEQFF. CDR3 DNA: TGTGCCAGCAGTTTGACTAGCGGGAGCCTTGAGCAGTTCTTC.

CDR3 nucleotide sequence: TGTGCCAGCAGCCCCTCCGCGGTCGCCACCTACGAGCAGTACTTC. It translates to CASSPSAVATYEQYF. This chain connects TRBV5-6 to TRBJ2-7; D ambiguous. V was shortened by 4 bases and J by 2 bases, with 16 bases between the two germline ends. CDR3 size: 15 residues. Looked up from germline, CDR1 is SGHDT and CDR2 is YYEEEE.

The V and J genes are TRBV27 and TRBJ1-5; TRBD1 agrees at 7 bases. Germline V gives CDR1 MNHEY, CDR2 SMNVEV (reference sequence). With 4 bases clipped from V and 4 bases from J, the junction kept 13 bases outside the gene matches. The CDR3 totals 17 residues. Here the CDR3 DNA reads TGTGCCAGCAGTTCCCAATACCCAACAGGGGCTAATCAGCCCCAGCATTTT. Translating gives CASSSQYPTGANQPQHF.